The rows below give T cell receptor beta chains drawn from one sample of a study of regulatory T cells in long-lasting Graves disease. In TCRdb, the multiplex PCR reads were re-called with MiXCR into one record per CDR3 protein. Here the sample spans some 340,000 distinct CDR3 sequences, roughly 23% being singletons. The starting material was peripheral blood mononuclear cells (PBMCs), obtained when the disease was refractory, from a patient treated with antithyroid drugs. The source of these receptors is a woman in her thirties or forties with Graves disease. The conserved cysteine and the conserved F or W are not part of the CDR3 here.

CDR3aa: ASSLGGNPNTEAF; len: 13; v_gene: TRBV27; j_gene: TRBJ1-1
CDR3aa: ASKRGDGANSPLH; len: 13; v_gene: TRBV6-1; j_gene: TRBJ1-6
CDR3aa: ASSYEGGVPDTQY; len: 13; v_gene: TRBV6-9; j_gene: TRBJ2-3
CDR3aa: SSGSSTDTQY; len: 10; v_gene: TRBV20-1; j_gene: TRBJ2-3
CDR3aa: ASTMGRNYEQY; len: 11; v_gene: TRBV2; j_gene: TRBJ2-7
CDR3aa: SVEDDRSNYEQY; len: 12; v_gene: TRBV29-1; j_gene: TRBJ2-7
CDR3aa: VESGRAENEQY; len: 11; v_gene: TRBV7-7; j_gene: TRBJ2-7
CDR3aa: SVEFGRGNTEAF; len: 12; v_gene: TRBV29-1; j_gene: TRBJ1-1
CDR3aa: ASSNTPSGSHYNEQF; len: 15; v_gene: TRBV11-2; j_gene: TRBJ2-1
CDR3aa: ASSRSFSNAEAF; len: 12; v_gene: TRBV6-1; j_gene: TRBJ1-1
CDR3aa: ASSWTPFGTEAF; len: 12; v_gene: TRBV7-8; j_gene: TRBJ1-1
CDR3aa: ASSFKLQGDYGYT; len: 13; v_gene: TRBV5-1; j_gene: TRBJ1-2
CDR3aa: SARSPGGGTQY; len: 11; v_gene: TRBV20-1; j_gene: TRBJ2-5
CDR3aa: ASSTRQGYTGELF; len: 13; v_gene: TRBV19; j_gene: TRBJ2-2
CDR3aa: SVPREAGVITDTQY; len: 14; v_gene: TRBV29-1; j_gene: TRBJ2-3
CDR3aa: ASSTPRAPNIQY; len: 12; v_gene: TRBV11-2; j_gene: TRBJ2-4
CDR3aa: ASSPGFFGELF; len: 11; v_gene: TRBV9; j_gene: TRBJ2-2
CDR3aa: ASTKQGFPGNTIY; len: 13; v_gene: TRBV28; j_gene: TRBJ1-3
CDR3aa: ASSPIPGLAGGNEQF; len: 15; v_gene: TRBV7-2; j_gene: TRBJ2-1
CDR3aa: ASSLTGGMYEQY; len: 12; v_gene: TRBV7-8; j_gene: TRBJ2-7
CDR3aa: ASSGGGQGRIGNTIY; len: 15; v_gene: TRBV9; j_gene: TRBJ1-3
CDR3aa: ASSDVRDRATQPQH; len: 14; v_gene: TRBV7-9; j_gene: TRBJ1-5
CDR3aa: SAPQIWDRSSKNEKLF; len: 16; v_gene: TRBV20-1; j_gene: TRBJ1-4
CDR3aa: AISESLATRTGELF; len: 14; v_gene: TRBV10-3; j_gene: TRBJ2-2
CDR3aa: ASSEIGWETQY; len: 11; v_gene: TRBV2; j_gene: TRBJ2-5
CDR3aa: ASKGQEAF; len: 8; v_gene: TRBV2; j_gene: TRBJ1-1
CDR3aa: ASGLTGDEQY; len: 10; v_gene: TRBV7-3; j_gene: TRBJ2-7
CDR3aa: SARDKDRGNSPLH; len: 13; v_gene: TRBV20-1; j_gene: TRBJ1-6
CDR3aa: SVESPANTGELF; len: 12; v_gene: TRBV29-1; j_gene: TRBJ2-2
CDR3aa: ASNGVGNQPQH; len: 11; v_gene: TRBV28; j_gene: TRBJ1-5
CDR3aa: ASRGGGFSSGANVLT; len: 15; v_gene: TRBV19; j_gene: TRBJ2-6
CDR3aa: ASSVAGRRYNSPLH; len: 14; v_gene: TRBV9; j_gene: TRBJ1-6
CDR3aa: ASSASGISGELF; len: 12; v_gene: TRBV7-2; j_gene: TRBJ2-2
CDR3aa: ASSEEPKNTEAF; len: 12; v_gene: TRBV10-1; j_gene: TRBJ1-1
CDR3aa: SARKREYSNQPQH; len: 13; v_gene: TRBV20-1; j_gene: TRBJ1-5
CDR3aa: ASTARGRGVAF; len: 11; v_gene: TRBV28; j_gene: TRBJ1-1
CDR3aa: ASSLVSTGGNQPQH; len: 14; v_gene: TRBV27; j_gene: TRBJ1-5
CDR3aa: AISERTANAEAF; len: 12; v_gene: TRBV10-3; j_gene: TRBJ1-1
CDR3aa: ASIGNVEQY; len: 9; v_gene: TRBV2; j_gene: TRBJ2-7
CDR3aa: ASSSRGGTGETQY; len: 13; v_gene: TRBV11-2; j_gene: TRBJ2-5
CDR3aa: ASSPPGFPTDRAF; len: 13; v_gene: TRBV18; j_gene: TRBJ1-1
CDR3aa: ASSSVLGPYEQY; len: 12; v_gene: TRBV7-9; j_gene: TRBJ2-7
CDR3aa: ASSRAGGSMNTQY; len: 13; v_gene: TRBV28; j_gene: TRBJ2-3
CDR3aa: ASSSRGDREKLF; len: 12; v_gene: TRBV12-3/TRBV12-4; j_gene: TRBJ1-4
CDR3aa: ASSYERVRGSSYNSPLH; len: 17; v_gene: TRBV6-5; j_gene: TRBJ1-6
CDR3aa: ASRVGPGSGELF; len: 12; v_gene: TRBV4-1; j_gene: TRBJ2-2
CDR3aa: ASSEPTQGPGTGELF; len: 15; v_gene: TRBV2; j_gene: TRBJ2-2
CDR3aa: ASSLKQLNTGELF; len: 13; v_gene: TRBV11-2; j_gene: TRBJ2-2
CDR3aa: ASSITQASTLH; len: 11; v_gene: TRBV7-3; j_gene: TRBJ1-6
CDR3aa: SARDQGINSYNSPLH; len: 15; v_gene: TRBV20-1; j_gene: TRBJ1-6
CDR3aa: ASSYDFYEQY; len: 10; v_gene: TRBV5-1; j_gene: TRBJ2-7
CDR3aa: ASSPSQGGNTEAF; len: 13; v_gene: TRBV6-1; j_gene: TRBJ1-1
CDR3aa: SAREGGRQAQH; len: 11; v_gene: TRBV20-1; j_gene: TRBJ1-5